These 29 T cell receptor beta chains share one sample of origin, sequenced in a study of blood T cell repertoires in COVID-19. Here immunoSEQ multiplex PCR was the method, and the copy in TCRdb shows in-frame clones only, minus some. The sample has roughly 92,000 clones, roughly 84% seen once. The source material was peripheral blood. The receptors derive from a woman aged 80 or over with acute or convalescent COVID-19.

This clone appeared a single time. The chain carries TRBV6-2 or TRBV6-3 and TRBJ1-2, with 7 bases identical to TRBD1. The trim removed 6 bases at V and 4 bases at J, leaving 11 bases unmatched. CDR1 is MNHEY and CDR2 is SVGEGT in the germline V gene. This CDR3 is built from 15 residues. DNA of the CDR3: TGTGCCAGCAGCCTAACTCAGGGGGGTGGCTATGGCTACACCTTC. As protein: CASSLTQGGGYGYTF.

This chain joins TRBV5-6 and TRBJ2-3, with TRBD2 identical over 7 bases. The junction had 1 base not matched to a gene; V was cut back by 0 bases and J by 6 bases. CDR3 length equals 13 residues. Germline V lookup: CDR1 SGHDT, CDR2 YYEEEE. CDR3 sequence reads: CASSLAGGDTQYF. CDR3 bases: TGTGCCAGCAGCTTGGCCGGGGGGGATACGCAGTATTTT. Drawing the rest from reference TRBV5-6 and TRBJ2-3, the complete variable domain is DAGVTQSPTHLIKTRGQQVTLRCSPKSGHDTVSWYQQALGQGPQFIFQYYEEEERQRGNFPDRFSGHQFPNYSSELNVNALLLGDSALYLCASSLAGGDTQYFGPGTRLTVL.

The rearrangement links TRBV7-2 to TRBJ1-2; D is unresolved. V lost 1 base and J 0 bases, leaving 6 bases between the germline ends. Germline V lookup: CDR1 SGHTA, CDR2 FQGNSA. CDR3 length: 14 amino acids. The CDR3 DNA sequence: TGTGCCAGCAGCTTAGAATCAACTAACTATGGCTACACCTTC. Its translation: CASSLESTNYGYTF.

The DNA of the CDR3 is TGTGCCAGCAGCCCTTGGACAGGGGGGAACACCGGGGAGCTGTTTTTT. The encoded protein is CASSPWTGGNTGELFF. The chain joins TRBV13 to TRBJ2-2; 10 bases fit TRBD1. The germline CDR1 and CDR2 sequences are PRHDT and FYEKMQ (reference sequence). V trimming: 5 bases; J trimming: 1 base; junction bases outside the gene matches: 4. There are 16 residues in the CDR3.

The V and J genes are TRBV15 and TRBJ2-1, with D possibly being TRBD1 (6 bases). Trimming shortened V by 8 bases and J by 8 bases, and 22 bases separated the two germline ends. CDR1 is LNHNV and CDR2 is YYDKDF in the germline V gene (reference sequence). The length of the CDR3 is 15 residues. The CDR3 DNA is TGTGCCACCCCACAGTGGGCAGGGGAAATGGATGAGCAGTTCTTC. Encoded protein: CATPQWAGEMDEQFF.

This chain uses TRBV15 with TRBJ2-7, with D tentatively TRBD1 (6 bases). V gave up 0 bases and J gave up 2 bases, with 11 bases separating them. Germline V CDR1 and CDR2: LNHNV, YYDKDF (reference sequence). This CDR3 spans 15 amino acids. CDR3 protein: CATSRDLGHTYEQYF. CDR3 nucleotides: TGTGCCACCAGCAGAGATCTGGGACACACCTACGAGCAGTACTTC. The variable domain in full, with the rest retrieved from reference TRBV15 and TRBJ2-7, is DAMVIQNPRYQVTQFGKPVTLSCSQTLNHNVMYWYQQKSSQAPKLLFHYYDKDFNNEADTPDNFQSRRPNTSFCFLDIRSPGLGDTAMYLCATSRDLGHTYEQYFGPGTRLTVT.

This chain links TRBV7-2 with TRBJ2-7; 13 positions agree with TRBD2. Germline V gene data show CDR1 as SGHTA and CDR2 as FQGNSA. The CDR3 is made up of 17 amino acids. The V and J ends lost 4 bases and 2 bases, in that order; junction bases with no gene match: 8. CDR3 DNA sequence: TGTGCCAGCAGCTCGGGGACTAGCGGGGCTTCGACCTACGAGCAGTACTTC. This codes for CASSSGTSGASTYEQYF.

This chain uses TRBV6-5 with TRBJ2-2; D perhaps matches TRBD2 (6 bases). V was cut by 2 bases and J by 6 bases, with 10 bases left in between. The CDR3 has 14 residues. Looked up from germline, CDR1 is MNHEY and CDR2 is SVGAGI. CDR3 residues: CASSYRGLPGELFF. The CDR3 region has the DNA TGTGCCAGCAGTTACCGGGGACTCCCCGGGGAGCTGTTTTTT.

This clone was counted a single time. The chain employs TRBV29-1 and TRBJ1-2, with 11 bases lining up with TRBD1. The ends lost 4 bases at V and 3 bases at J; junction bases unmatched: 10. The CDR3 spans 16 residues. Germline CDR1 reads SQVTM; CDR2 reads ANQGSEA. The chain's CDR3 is CSVAGTGGSSDYGYTF. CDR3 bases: TGCAGCGTTGCCGGGACAGGGGGGTCATCAGACTATGGCTACACCTTC.

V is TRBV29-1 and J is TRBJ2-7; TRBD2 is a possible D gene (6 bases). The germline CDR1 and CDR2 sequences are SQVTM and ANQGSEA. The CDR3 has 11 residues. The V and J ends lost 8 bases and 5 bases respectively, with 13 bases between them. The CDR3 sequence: CSTVRGDEQYF. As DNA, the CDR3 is TGCAGCACCGTGCGGGGTGACGAGCAGTACTTC.

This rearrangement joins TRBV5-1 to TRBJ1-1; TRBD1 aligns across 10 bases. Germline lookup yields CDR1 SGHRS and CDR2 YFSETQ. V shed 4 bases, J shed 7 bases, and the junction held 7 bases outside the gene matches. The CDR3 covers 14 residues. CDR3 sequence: CASSLRTGGNEAFF. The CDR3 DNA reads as TGCGCCAGCAGCCTTCGGACAGGGGGAAATGAAGCTTTCTTT.

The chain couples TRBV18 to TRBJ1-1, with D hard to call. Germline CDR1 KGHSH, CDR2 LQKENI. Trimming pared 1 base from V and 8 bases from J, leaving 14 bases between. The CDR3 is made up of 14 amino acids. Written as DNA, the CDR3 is TGTGCCAGCTCACCACTTAATAGCGTTCAAGAAGCTTTCTTT. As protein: CASSPLNSVQEAFF. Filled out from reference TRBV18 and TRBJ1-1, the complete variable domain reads NAGVMQNPRHLVRRRGQEARLRCSPMKGHSHVYWYRQLPEEGLKFMVYLQKENIIDESGMPKERFSAEFPKEGPSILRIQQVVRGDSAAYFCASSPLNSVQEAFFGQGTRLTVV.

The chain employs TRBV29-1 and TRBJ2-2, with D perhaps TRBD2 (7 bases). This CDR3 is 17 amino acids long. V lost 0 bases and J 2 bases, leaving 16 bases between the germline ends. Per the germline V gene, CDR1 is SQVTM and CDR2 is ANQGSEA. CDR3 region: CSVEDGRGTGNTGELFF. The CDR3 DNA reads TGCAGCGTTGAAGATGGGAGGGGGACGGGCAACACCGGGGAGCTGTTTTTT.

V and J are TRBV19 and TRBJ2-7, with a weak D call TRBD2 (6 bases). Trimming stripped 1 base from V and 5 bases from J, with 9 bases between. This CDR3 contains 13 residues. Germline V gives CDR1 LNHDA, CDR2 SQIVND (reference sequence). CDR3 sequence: CASSIGGLNEQYF. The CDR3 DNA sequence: TGTGCCAGTAGTATAGGGGGACTTAACGAGCAGTACTTC.

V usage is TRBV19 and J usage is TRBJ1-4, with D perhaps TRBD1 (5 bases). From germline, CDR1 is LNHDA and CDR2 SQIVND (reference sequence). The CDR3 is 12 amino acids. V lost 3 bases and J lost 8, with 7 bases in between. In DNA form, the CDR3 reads TGTGCCAGTAGTATCCAGGGAGAAAAACTGTTTTTT. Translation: CASSIQGEKLFF.

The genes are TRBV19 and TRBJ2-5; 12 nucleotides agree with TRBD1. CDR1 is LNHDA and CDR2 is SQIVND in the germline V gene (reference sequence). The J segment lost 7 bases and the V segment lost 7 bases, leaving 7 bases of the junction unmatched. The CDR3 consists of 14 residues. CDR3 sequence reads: CASTPGQGARTQYF. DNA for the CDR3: TGTGCCAGTACCCCGGGACAGGGGGCGAGGACCCAGTACTTC.

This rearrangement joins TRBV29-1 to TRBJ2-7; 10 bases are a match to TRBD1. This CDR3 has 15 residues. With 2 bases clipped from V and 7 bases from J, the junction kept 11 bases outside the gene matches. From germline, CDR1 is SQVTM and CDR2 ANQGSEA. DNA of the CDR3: TGCAGCGTTGAAAAGACAGGGGGCGCCCCGGGGGAGCAGTACTTC. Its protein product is CSVEKTGGAPGEQYF.

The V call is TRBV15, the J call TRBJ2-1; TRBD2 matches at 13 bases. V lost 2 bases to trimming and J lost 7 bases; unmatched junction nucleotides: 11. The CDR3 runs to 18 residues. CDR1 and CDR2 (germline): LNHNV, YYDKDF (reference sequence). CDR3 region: CATSRLGLAGVGKNEQFF. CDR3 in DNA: TGTGCCACCAGCAGACTAGGACTAGCGGGAGTAGGTAAGAATGAGCAGTTCTTC.

CDR3 nucleotide sequence: TGTGCCTGGAGTTCGGGATGGGATCAGCCCCAGCATTTT. As protein: CAWSSGWDQPQHF. The chain uses TRBV30 and TRBJ1-5; D call uncertain. Germline V gene sequence: CDR1 GTSNPN, CDR2 SVGIG (reference sequence). This CDR3 contains 13 residues. The V end lost 2 bases, the J end lost 5 bases, and 10 bases lay between the germline ends.

The CDR3 DNA follows: TGTGCCAGCAGATCCCAGTCTGGGGGGGCGTCTGAAGCTTTCTTT. This encodes CASRSQSGGASEAFF. The rearrangement joins TRBV5-4 to TRBJ1-1, with a weak D call TRBD1 (6 bases). Germline loops: CDR1 SGHNT, CDR2 YYREEE (reference sequence). The V and J ends lost 5 bases and 6 bases respectively, with 20 bases between them. This CDR3 is 15 amino acids long.

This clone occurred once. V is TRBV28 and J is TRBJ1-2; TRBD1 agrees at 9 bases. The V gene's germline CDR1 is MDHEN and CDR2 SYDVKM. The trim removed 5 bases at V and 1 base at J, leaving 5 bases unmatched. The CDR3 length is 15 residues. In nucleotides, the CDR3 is TGTGCCAGCAGTCTTCCGGGACAGGGTAACTATGGCTACACCTTC. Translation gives CASSLPGQGNYGYTF.

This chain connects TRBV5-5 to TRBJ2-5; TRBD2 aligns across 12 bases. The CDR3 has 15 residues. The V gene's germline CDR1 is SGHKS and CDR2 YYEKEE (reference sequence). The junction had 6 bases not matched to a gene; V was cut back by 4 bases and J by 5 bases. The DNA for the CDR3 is TGTGCCAGCAGCCACCCCCTAGCGGGAGGGGAGACCCAGTACTTC. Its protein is CASSHPLAGGETQYF.

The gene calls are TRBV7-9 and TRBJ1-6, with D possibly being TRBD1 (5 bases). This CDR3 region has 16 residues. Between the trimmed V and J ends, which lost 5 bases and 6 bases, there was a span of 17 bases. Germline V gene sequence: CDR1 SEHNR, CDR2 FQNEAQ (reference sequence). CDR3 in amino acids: CASSGRSGELNSPLHF. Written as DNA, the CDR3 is TGTGCCAGCAGCGGCCGATCGGGGGAACTTAATTCACCCCTCCACTTT.

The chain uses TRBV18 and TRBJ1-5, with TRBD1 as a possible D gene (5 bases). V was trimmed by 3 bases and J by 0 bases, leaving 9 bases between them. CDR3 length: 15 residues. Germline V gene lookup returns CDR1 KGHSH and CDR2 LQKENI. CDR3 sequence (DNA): TGTGCCAGCTCACCTGGCAGGGATAGCAATCAGCCCCAGCATTTT. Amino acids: CASSPGRDSNQPQHF.

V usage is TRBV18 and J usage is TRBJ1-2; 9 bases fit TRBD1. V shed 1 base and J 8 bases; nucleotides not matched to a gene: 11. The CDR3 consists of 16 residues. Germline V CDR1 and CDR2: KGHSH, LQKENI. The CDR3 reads CASSPHPGTGLGGYTF. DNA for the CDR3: TGTGCCAGCTCACCACATCCCGGGACAGGGTTGGGCGGCTACACCTTC.

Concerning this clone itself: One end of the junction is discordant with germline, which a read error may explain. The CDR3: CASSFKGLAGETQYF. The CDR3 DNA follows: TGTGCTAGCAGCTTTAAAGGACTAGCAGGGGAGACCCAGTACTTC. The V and J genes are TRBV7-7 and TRBJ2-5; 8 bases fit TRBD2. This CDR3 has 15 amino acids. The germline V gene has CDR1 SSHAT and CDR2 FNYEAQ (reference sequence).

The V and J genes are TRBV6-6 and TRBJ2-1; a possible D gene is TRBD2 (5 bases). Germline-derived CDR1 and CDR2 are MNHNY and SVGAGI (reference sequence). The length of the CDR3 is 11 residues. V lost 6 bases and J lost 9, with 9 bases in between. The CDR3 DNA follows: TGTGCCAGCAGAAGACTAACTGAGCAGTTCTTC. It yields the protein CASRRLTEQFF.

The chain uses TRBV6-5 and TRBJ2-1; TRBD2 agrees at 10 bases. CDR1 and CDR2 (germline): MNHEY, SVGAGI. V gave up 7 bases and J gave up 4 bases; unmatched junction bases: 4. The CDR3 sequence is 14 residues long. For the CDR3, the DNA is TGTGCCAGCACTATAGCGGGGGGTTACAATGAGCAGTTCTTC. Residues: CASTIAGGYNEQFF.

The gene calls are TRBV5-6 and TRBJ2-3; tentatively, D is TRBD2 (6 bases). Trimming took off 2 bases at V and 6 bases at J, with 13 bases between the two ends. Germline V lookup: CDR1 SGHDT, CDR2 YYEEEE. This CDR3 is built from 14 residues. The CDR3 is CASSFGGLRDTQYF. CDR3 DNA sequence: TGTGCCAGCAGCTTCGGGGGTCTCAGGGATACGCAGTATTTT.